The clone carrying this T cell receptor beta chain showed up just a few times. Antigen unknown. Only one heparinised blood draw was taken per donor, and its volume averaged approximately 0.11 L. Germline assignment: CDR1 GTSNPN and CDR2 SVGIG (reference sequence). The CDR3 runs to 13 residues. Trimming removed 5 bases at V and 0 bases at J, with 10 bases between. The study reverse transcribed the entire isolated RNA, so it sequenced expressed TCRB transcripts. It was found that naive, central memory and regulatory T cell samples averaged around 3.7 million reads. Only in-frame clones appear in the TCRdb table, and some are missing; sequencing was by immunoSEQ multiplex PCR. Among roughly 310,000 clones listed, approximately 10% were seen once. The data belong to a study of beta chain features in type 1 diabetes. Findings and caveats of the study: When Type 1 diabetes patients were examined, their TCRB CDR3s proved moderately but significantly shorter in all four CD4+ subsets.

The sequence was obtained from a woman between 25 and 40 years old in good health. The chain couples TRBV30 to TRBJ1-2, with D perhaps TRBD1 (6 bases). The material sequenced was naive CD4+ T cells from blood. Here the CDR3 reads CAWRGGANYGYTF. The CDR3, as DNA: TGTGCCTGGCGAGGGGGAGCTAACTATGGCTACACCTTC. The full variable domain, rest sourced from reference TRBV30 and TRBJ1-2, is SQTIHQWPATLVQPVGSPLSLECTVEGTSNPNLYWYRQAAGRGLQLLFYSVGIGQISSEVPQNLSASRPQDRQFILSSKKLLLSDSGFYLCAWRGGANYGYTFGSGTRLTVV.